Reported below is one T cell receptor beta chain. The target antigen is unknown. The junction departs from germline at one end; a sequencing error may be responsible. The sample is drawn from a study of tumor-infiltrating lymphocytes in primary liver carcinoma. About the study: Tissue type made little difference to sample yields of roughly 3.5 to 7.13 million productive TCRbeta reads.

Production of TCR beta cDNA used roughly 500 ng total RNA together with a constant-region primer. A slightly modified ARM-PCR protocol with three nested multiplex PCR rounds produced these TCR beta libraries. In the first two PCR rounds, TRBV1-TRBV30 forward primers were paired with a C-beta reverse primer, and each round lasted roughly 10 cycles. One entry per CDR3 protein, called by TCRdb with MiXCR from the multiplex PCR reads. Altogether under 130,000 distinct CDR3 sequences are present, approximately 82% being singletons, with the ten largest covering more than 15%. This CDR3 is 12 amino acids long. The germline CDR1 and CDR2 sequences are WNHNN and SYGVQD (reference sequence). Study results and caveats: Tumor-adjacent and tumor-blood pairs overlapped less than tumor region pairs did. There were only about 7-25% of top clones found in all five tumor regions.

Co-extraction of RNA and DNA was performed on roughly 17-32 mg of unsorted bulk tissue. Viable tumor cells exceeded 85% in all tumor samples. The specimen sequenced was liver tumor tissue from sampling region 3. The subset is: tumor region T3, left-lateral pole. This receptor was taken from a man in his forties with primary liver carcinoma and hepatitis B virus infection. The chain joins TRBV10-1 to TRBJ2-5; D ambiguous. As DNA, the CDR3 is TGCGCCAGTGGGGATGAAAAAGAGGCCCAGTACTTC. Translation gives CASGDEKEAQYF.